Listed here are 15 T cell receptor beta chains from one sample, sequenced in a study of blood T cell repertoires in COVID-19. Sequenced by immunoSEQ multiplex PCR; TCRdb stores in-frame clones only, minus some. There are hundreds of thousands of clones in the sample; around 85% occur only once, and 6% lies in the top ten. Sequencing was carried out using PBMCs or T cells enriched from blood (not recorded which). These receptor sequences come from a woman in her thirties or forties who had recovered from COVID-19.

The chain is built from TRBV19 and TRBJ1-5; 9 nucleotides align to TRBD1. CDR3 length equals 18 residues. Trimming removed 4 bases from V and 1 base from J; junction bases left unmatched: 11. Germline lookup yields CDR1 LNHDA and CDR2 SQIVND (reference sequence). The CDR3 loop reads CASSSTTGQGWSNQPQHF. The CDR3 nucleotides are TGTGCCAGTAGTAGCACCACGGGACAGGGATGGAGCAATCAGCCCCAGCATTTT.

This rearrangement joins TRBV24-1 to TRBJ1-5; D not resolved. The CDR3 contains 12 residues. Trimming cost V 2 bases and J 14 bases, with 12 bases left between them. Germline loops: CDR1 KGHDR, CDR2 SFDVKD. CDR3 sequence reads: CATSDSNLGKHF. DNA for the CDR3: TGTGCCACCAGTGATTCCAACTTGGGCAAGCATTTT.

V and J are TRBV19 and TRBJ1-4; no clear D. Trimming took off 2 bases at V and 0 bases at J, with 7 bases between the two ends. The CDR3 has 15 amino acids. Germline CDR1 is LNHDA and CDR2 is SQIVND (reference sequence). The CDR3 reads CASSIIGATNEKLFF. The CDR3 DNA reads as TGTGCCAGTAGTATAATCGGTGCAACTAATGAAAAACTGTTTTTT.

The rearrangement links TRBV19 to TRBJ1-1, with D tentatively TRBD1 (5 bases). Between the trimmed V and J ends, which lost 0 bases and 11 bases, there was a span of 16 bases. The CDR3 totals 14 residues. Germline-derived CDR1 and CDR2 are LNHDA and SQIVND (reference sequence). The CDR3 bases are TGTGCCAGTAGTATAGATCCGAGGACGGGGGGGGCTTTCTTT. It translates to CASSIDPRTGGAFF.

The rearrangement joins TRBV7-6 to TRBJ1-5; D gene uncertain. This CDR3 contains 16 residues. The ends were cut back, 2 bases at V and 0 bases at J, with 11 bases in the middle. CDR1 is SGHVS, CDR2 FNYEAQ, per germline. The CDR3 protein is CASSLREPYSNQPQHF. As DNA, the CDR3 is TGTGCCAGCAGCTTACGAGAGCCGTATAGCAATCAGCCCCAGCATTTT.

The chain has TRBV25-1 and TRBJ2-7; D unclear. Germline CDR1 reads MGHDK; CDR2 reads SYGVNS. The V end was cut by 2 bases, the J end by 6 bases, with 11 bases between. The CDR3 spans 13 residues. The CDR3 DNA reads as TGTGCCAGCAGTGAACAGACTCTCACCGAGCAGTACTTC. This sequence encodes CASSEQTLTEQYF.

This sequence joins TRBV28 and TRBJ1-5; D is uncertain. Germline V lookup: CDR1 MDHEN, CDR2 SYDVKM. With 2 bases removed from V and 0 bases from J, the gap between germline ends came to 14 bases. The length of the CDR3 is 17 residues. The CDR3 DNA reads as TGTGCCAGCAGTTTAGCGGGCAGTTACTATAGCAATCAGCCCCAGCATTTT. It is translated as CASSLAGSYYSNQPQHF.

This chain joins TRBV29-1 and TRBJ2-7, with 8 bases that match TRBD1. Trimming took 6 bases from V and 6 from J; bases not matched to a gene: 4. This CDR3 contains 11 residues. Germline CDR1 SQVTM, CDR2 ANQGSEA. Here the CDR3 reads CSVGQGSEQYF. DNA for the CDR3: TGCAGCGTCGGACAGGGCAGCGAGCAGTACTTC.

The chain links TRBV6-4 to TRBJ2-3; a weak D match, TRBD2 (7 bases). CDR3 length: 15 amino acids. Trimming pared 8 bases from V and 0 bases from J, leaving 15 bases between. CDR1 is MRHNA and CDR2 is SNTAGT in the germline V gene. CDR3 sequence (DNA): TGTGCCAGCTGGGGGGGGCCGTGGAGCACAGATACGCAGTATTTT. Its translation is CASWGGPWSTDTQYF.

The chain is built from TRBV28 and TRBJ1-5, with D maybe TRBD1 (5 bases). Germline CDR1 reads MDHEN; CDR2 reads SYDVKM. The CDR3 runs to 17 residues. With 4 bases removed from V and 7 bases from J, the gap between germline ends came to 23 bases. CDR3 sequence (DNA): TGTGCCAGCAGTTCACCAGCGCACCGGACCCAGGGCCAGCCCCAGCATTTT. It translates to CASSSPAHRTQGQPQHF.

The chain uses TRBV6-6 and TRBJ1-2; tentative D call: TRBD1 (5 bases). From germline, CDR1 is MNHNY and CDR2 SVGAGI (reference sequence). Trimming shortened V by 6 bases and J by 8 bases, and 16 bases separated the two germline ends. The CDR3 totals 13 residues. The CDR3 sequence is CASRSQGFQGYTF. The CDR3 nucleotides read TGTGCCAGCAGATCTCAGGGTTTTCAGGGCTACACCTTC.

The chain recombines TRBV25-1 with TRBJ1-4, with 7 bases matching TRBD1. The J segment lost 8 bases and the V segment lost 5 bases, leaving 11 bases of the junction unmatched. Germline-derived CDR1 and CDR2 are MGHDK and SYGVNS. There are 15 residues in the CDR3. The chain's CDR3 is CASSLGDSGGEKLFF. CDR3 DNA: TGTGCCAGCAGTTTAGGGGACAGCGGTGGGGAAAAACTGTTTTTT.

This sequence joins TRBV5-6 and TRBJ2-7; 8 nucleotides agree with TRBD2. The CDR3 contains 14 residues. Germline V CDR1 and CDR2: SGHDT, YYEEEE. V gave up 4 bases and J gave up 6 bases; unmatched junction bases: 9. In nucleotides, the CDR3 is TGTGCCAGCAGCCAGCAAAGCGGGAGAGGCGAGCAGTACTTC. It specifies CASSQQSGRGEQYF.

The chain uses TRBV9 and TRBJ1-6; D not certain. The germline CDR1 and CDR2 sequences are SGDLS and YYNGEE. V was pared by 0 bases and J by 11 bases, with 9 bases between. The CDR3 covers 13 residues. Here the CDR3 DNA reads TGTGCCAGCAGCGTAGGGACTGGCCCACCCCTCCACTTT. As protein: CASSVGTGPPLHF.

This chain joins TRBV18 and TRBJ1-5; 7 bases agree with TRBD1. This CDR3 spans 15 amino acids. J was trimmed by 3 bases and V by 6 bases; bases with no gene match: 8. Germline-derived CDR1 and CDR2 are KGHSH and LQKENI. The CDR3 nucleotides are TGTGCCAGCTCTTTAGACAGGGTCCACAATCAGCCCCAGCATTTT. Amino acids: CASSLDRVHNQPQHF. Full variable domain (remainder filled in from reference TRBV18 and TRBJ1-5): NAGVMQNPRHLVRRRGQEARLRCSPMKGHSHVYWYRQLPEEGLKFMVYLQKENIIDESGMPKERFSAEFPKEGPSILRIQQVVRGDSAAYFCASSLDRVHNQPQHFGDGTRLSIL.